Each of the 21 T cell receptor beta chains below was sequenced from the same sample in a study of blood T cell repertoires in COVID-19. TCRdb's table, derived via immunoSEQ multiplex PCR, lists solely in-frame clones and lacks some. Of about 400,000 clones in the sample, about 89% were seen once. The sample comprised peripheral blood. The receptors were sampled from a woman aged 25 to 39 with acute or convalescent COVID-19.

The V call is TRBV7-2, the J call TRBJ2-7; D perhaps matches TRBD2 (6 bases). Germline V gene sequence: CDR1 SGHTA, CDR2 FQGNSA. Trimming took 3 bases from V and 6 from J, leaving 9 bases between them. This CDR3 contains 12 residues. DNA of the CDR3: TGTGCCAGCAGCTTCGGGGGTGGCGAGCAGTACTTC. It encodes CASSFGGGEQYF.

The chain is built from TRBV5-1 and TRBJ2-3, with 12 bases matching TRBD2. The V and J ends lost 4 bases and 2 bases, in that order; junction bases with no gene match: 8. CDR1 and CDR2 from the germline V gene are SGHRS and YFSETQ. The CDR3 loop spans 17 amino acids. The CDR3 protein is CASSTRTSGAITDTQYF. CDR3 in DNA: TGCGCCAGCAGCACCCGGACTAGCGGGGCCATCACAGATACGCAGTATTTT.

This clone was seen once. The rearrangement links TRBV13 to TRBJ2-1, with 12 bases that match TRBD2. Germline CDR1 PRHDT, CDR2 FYEKMQ (reference sequence). The CDR3 length is 17 residues. The J segment lost 9 bases and the V segment lost 2 bases, leaving 11 bases of the junction unmatched. CDR3 protein: CASSLWTSGAMNGEQFF. As DNA, the CDR3 is TGTGCCAGCAGCTTATGGACTAGCGGGGCCATGAATGGTGAGCAGTTCTTC.

The chain recombines TRBV6-4 with TRBJ2-7; a possible D gene is TRBD1 (5 bases). CDR3 length: 12 residues. CDR1 and CDR2 from the germline V gene are MRHNA and SNTAGT. The V end lost 6 bases, the J end lost 6 bases, and 12 bases lay between the germline ends. CDR3 loop: CASRSQGPEQYF. In DNA, the CDR3 is TGTGCCAGCAGATCCCAGGGCCCCGAGCAGTACTTC.

This sequence joins TRBV4-2 and TRBJ2-3; 7 bases map to TRBD2. CDR3 length: 17 amino acids. Trimming cost V 0 bases and J 2 bases; bases outside gene matches: 8. From germline, CDR1 is LGHNA and CDR2 YNFKEQ. The CDR3 is CASSQDGLAEHTDTQYF. CDR3 bases: TGTGCCAGCAGCCAAGACGGGCTAGCGGAACACACAGATACGCAGTATTTT.

The chain couples TRBV19 to TRBJ1-5; D might be TRBD1 (6 bases). CDR1 is LNHDA and CDR2 is SQIVND in the germline V gene (reference sequence). Trimming removed 5 bases from V and 1 base from J, with 12 bases in between. CDR3 size: 15 residues. The CDR3 is CASSYRQGSNQPQHF. CDR3 DNA sequence: TGTGCCAGTAGTTACCGCCAGGGGAGCAATCAGCCCCAGCATTTT.

This sequence joins TRBV23-1 and TRBJ2-2, with no clear D. TRBV23-1 qualifies as an ORF whose function is uncertain. CDR3 size: 18 residues. V was trimmed by 2 bases and J by 0 bases, leaving 16 bases between them. This CDR3 is CASSQPTRLNSNTGELFF. DNA for the CDR3: TGCGCCAGCAGTCAACCGACACGCCTAAACTCGAACACCGGGGAGCTGTTTTTT.

The CDR3 DNA reads as TGTGCCAGCAGCCGGGACAGGGCAGTAGAAGAGACCCAGTACTTC. It encodes CASSRDRAVEETQYF. The chain couples TRBV6-6 to TRBJ2-5; 9 bases are shared with TRBD1. The CDR3 sequence is 15 residues long. V trimming: 6 bases; J trimming: 3 bases; junction bases outside the gene matches: 8. The germline V gene has CDR1 MNHNY and CDR2 SVGAGI (reference sequence).

The chain combines TRBV14 with TRBJ1-1; no clear D gene. V lost 0 bases and J lost 2, with 10 bases in between. The CDR3 runs 15 residues. CDR1 and CDR2 (germline): SGHDN, FVKESK. CDR3 bases: TGTGCCAGCAGCCAAGATCGCAGGCAAAACACTGAAGCTTTCTTT. Translating it yields CASSQDRRQNTEAFF.

This chain joins TRBV20-1 and TRBJ2-3; 7 bases match TRBD2. The CDR3 consists of 18 residues. V gave up 3 bases and J gave up 1 base; unmatched junction bases: 16. Germline CDR1 DFQATT, CDR2 SNEGSKA (reference sequence). The CDR3 DNA follows: TGCAGTGCTAGTGACTCAAAGGGAGGGACCACAGGCACAGATACGCAGTATTTT. Translating it yields CSASDSKGGTTGTDTQYF.

The V call is TRBV30, the J call TRBJ1-2; D remains ambiguous. Looked up from germline, CDR1 is GTSNPN and CDR2 is SVGIG (reference sequence). This CDR3 is 12 amino acids long. V gave up 3 bases and J gave up 4 bases, with 9 bases separating them. This chain's CDR3 is CAWSPRLYGYTF. CDR3 sequence (DNA): TGTGCCTGGAGCCCTCGACTCTATGGCTACACCTTC.

The chain is built from TRBV5-1 and TRBJ2-5; maybe TRBD1 (5 bases). Looked up from germline, CDR1 is SGHRS and CDR2 is YFSETQ. Trimming left V 1 base short and J 3 bases short, with 13 bases between. The CDR3 has 15 residues. CDR3 DNA: TGCGCCAGCAGCTTGTTGGGGCAGGGTGAAGAGACCCAGTACTTC. This gives the protein CASSLLGQGEETQYF.

The V gene is TRBV10-1, the J gene TRBJ2-5; 9 nucleotides line up with TRBD1. The CDR3 has 14 amino acids. Germline V CDR1 and CDR2: WNHNN, SYGVQD (reference sequence). The CDR3 DNA reads TGCGCGCAGTGCAGGACAGGGGTACAAGAGACCCAGTACTTC. Protein product: CAQCRTGVQETQYF.

On this clone itself: The junction departs from germline at one end; a sequencing error may be responsible. The chain uses TRBV7-8 and TRBJ1-5, with 8 nucleotides matching TRBD1. The CDR3 sequence is 15 residues long. CDR1 is SGHVS, CDR2 FQNEAQ, per germline. The CDR3 protein is CASSLQSGGKQPQHF. Written as DNA, the CDR3 is TGTGCCAGCAGCTTACAATCAGGGGGCAAGCAGCCCCAGCATTTT.

The rearrangement uses TRBV4-1 and TRBJ2-7; D unclear. V was pared by 0 bases and J by 3 bases, with 6 bases between. The V gene's germline CDR1 is MGHRA and CDR2 YSYEKL. CDR3 length equals 13 residues. The CDR3: CASSQEEDYEQYF. The CDR3 DNA sequence: TGCGCCAGCAGCCAAGAAGAGGACTACGAGCAGTACTTC.

V is TRBV15 and J is TRBJ1-3; maybe TRBD1 (6 bases). The CDR3 totals 13 residues. V was trimmed by 0 bases and J by 7 bases, leaving 7 bases between them. Germline CDR1 reads LNHNV; CDR2 reads YYDKDF (reference sequence). The CDR3 sequence is CATSRDTGNTIYF. CDR3 nucleotide sequence: TGTGCCACCAGCAGAGATACAGGGAACACCATATATTTT. Drawing the rest from reference TRBV15 and TRBJ1-3, the complete variable domain is DAMVIQNPRYQVTQFGKPVTLSCSQTLNHNVMYWYQQKSSQAPKLLFHYYDKDFNNEADTPDNFQSRRPNTSFCFLDIRSPGLGDTAMYLCATSRDTGNTIYFGEGSWLTVV.

The chain carries TRBV15 and TRBJ1-5; a weak D match, TRBD1 (6 bases). The germline CDR1 and CDR2 sequences are LNHNV and YYDKDF (reference sequence). There are 14 residues in the CDR3. V was shortened by 4 bases and J by 2 bases, with 9 bases between the two germline ends. CDR3 amino acids: CATSIPGGNQPQHF. The CDR3 DNA reads TGTGCCACCAGCATCCCAGGGGGCAATCAGCCCCAGCATTTT.

This chain connects TRBV5-1 to TRBJ2-1; 11 bases agree with TRBD2. The ends lost 3 bases at V and 9 bases at J; junction bases unmatched: 8. Germline CDR1 SGHRS, CDR2 YFSETQ. The CDR3 runs 15 residues. The CDR3 region has the DNA TGCGCCAGCAGCTGGCTAGCGGGGGGCGGTGGTGAGCAGTTCTTC. Its protein product is CASSWLAGGGGEQFF.

The V gene is TRBV7-2, the J gene TRBJ1-2; 7 positions agree with TRBD1. Trimming at V came to 5 bases and at J to 4 bases, leaving 7 bases not matched to a gene. CDR3 size: 14 residues. Germline V lookup: CDR1 SGHTA, CDR2 FQGNSA. The CDR3 sequence is CASSRDSKTYGYTF. DNA for the CDR3: TGTGCCAGCAGCCGGGACAGCAAAACCTATGGCTACACCTTC.

The chain has TRBV5-4 and TRBJ2-3; 10 bases are shared with TRBD2. The CDR3 runs to 15 residues. Germline CDR1 and CDR2: SGHNT and YYREEE (reference sequence). V was clipped by 5 bases and J by 6 bases; unmatched bases: 9. DNA of the CDR3: TGTGCCAGCAGTGGGAAAGCGGGGGGGCCGGATACGCAGTATTTT. Its translation: CASSGKAGGPDTQYF.

The chain joins TRBV23-1 to TRBJ2-3; possible D gene TRBD1, 6 bases. TRBV23-1 has ORF status, its function being uncertain. This CDR3 comprises 18 residues. Deletions cut 2 bases from V and 1 base from J, with 19 bases between. CDR3 sequence reads: CASSQSHRVGVGTDTQYF. For the CDR3, the DNA is TGCGCCAGCAGTCAAAGCCACAGGGTTGGGGTCGGCACAGATACGCAGTATTTT.